The clone carrying this TCR beta chain was seen a few times. Its target is not known. Cells designated naive CD8 were CD45RO-negative and were positively selected for CCR7, with terminally differentiated effector memory CD45RA+ cells excluded. V was clipped by 8 bases and J by 4 bases; unmatched bases: 6. The germline V gene encodes CDR1 SQVTM and CDR2 ANQGSEA. The CDR3 runs 13 residues. Genomic DNA belonging to each subset was distributed in equal measure over several immunoSEQ plates. Libraries were prepared by immunoSEQ multiplex PCR; TCRdb keeps only in-frame clonotypes and omits some of them. The table records around 2.1 million clones, about 93% of them present only once. The data are from a study of shared clonotypes between healthy human individuals. Study-level findings and limits: Clonotype sharing among donors was thought likely to change with sequencing depth. Relative to memory subsets, naive subsets generally showed larger estimated richness.

The clonotype was recovered from a man younger than 35 in good health. Some clones in this sample may be carry-over from other donors' samples. Sequenced input: naive CD8+ T cells from PBMCs. V and J are TRBV29-1 and TRBJ2-2; the match to TRBD1 covers 8 bases. CDR3 in amino acids: CSILQGGTGELFF. The CDR3 DNA reads TGCAGCATATTACAGGGGGGCACCGGGGAGCTGTTTTTT.